The 14 T cell receptor beta chains below come from one sample, sequenced in a study of blood T cell repertoires in COVID-19. Assay used: immunoSEQ multiplex PCR; TCRdb lists only in-frame clones, some missing. The sample yields about 56,000 clones, about 85% seen once. Sample: peripheral blood. The source is an elderly woman with acute or convalescent COVID-19.

CDR3: CASSLELAGPSGANVLTF. The CDR3 region has the DNA TGTGCCAGCAGTTTAGAGCTAGCGGGGCCCTCTGGGGCCAACGTCCTGACTTTC. The chain is built from TRBV6-2 or TRBV6-3 and TRBJ2-6; 9 bases fit TRBD2. V dropped 4 bases and J dropped 0; count of bases not matched to a gene: 7. Germline V lookup: CDR1 MNHEY, CDR2 SVGEGT. The length of the CDR3 is 18 residues.

This clone occurred once. Within the sample, other DNA sequences also encode this same CDR3. The chain uses TRBV5-8 and TRBJ1-2; no clear D gene. V lost 0 bases and J lost 5, with 8 bases in between. The CDR3 is 13 amino acids. The germline gives CDR1 SGHTS, CDR2 YDEGEE. The CDR3 spells CASSLVSGYGYTF. The CDR3 DNA sequence: TGTGCCAGCAGCTTGGTTAGTGGTTATGGCTACACCTTC.

The chain employs TRBV5-1 and TRBJ1-2; 9 nucleotides line up with TRBD1. CDR1 is SGHRS, CDR2 YFSETQ, per germline. The length of the CDR3 is 15 residues. Trimming took 4 bases from V and 5 from J; bases not matched to a gene: 9. DNA for the CDR3: TGCGCCAGCAGCAAGACAGGGGGTGACATGTATGGCTACACCTTC. It is translated as CASSKTGGDMYGYTF.

The V call is TRBV18, the J call TRBJ1-2; 9 bases line up with TRBD1. The CDR3 loop spans 15 amino acids. Germline trimming cut 3 bases from V and 2 bases from J; bases unmatched to any gene: 4. Looked up from germline, CDR1 is KGHSH and CDR2 is LQKENI. CDR3 protein: CASSPTGGGNYGYTF. The CDR3 DNA sequence: TGTGCCAGCTCACCGACAGGGGGTGGAAACTATGGCTACACCTTC.

As regards this clone: Other DNA sequences in this specimen translate into the identical CDR3. The V gene is TRBV6-5, the J gene TRBJ2-5, with 7 bases fitting TRBD1. Germline loops: CDR1 MNHEY, CDR2 SVGAGI. The CDR3 has 13 amino acids. The junction had 4 bases not matched to a gene; V was cut back by 5 bases and J by 4 bases. CDR3 amino acids: CASSPRQGETQYF. The DNA for the CDR3 is TGTGCCAGCAGTCCGCGACAGGGAGAGACCCAGTACTTC.

This chain connects TRBV7-8 to TRBJ2-7; no clear D gene. The length of the CDR3 is 16 residues. Germline CDR1 SGHVS, CDR2 FQNEAQ. V was pared by 0 bases and J by 3 bases, with 15 bases between. For the CDR3, the DNA is TGTGCCAGCAGCTTAGCTCAGGTTTACATGGGCTACGAGCAGTACTTC. It encodes CASSLAQVYMGYEQYF. The whole variable domain, filled in from reference TRBV7-8 and TRBJ2-7, reads GAGVSQSPRYKVAKRGQDVALRCDPISGHVSLFWYQQALGQGPEFLTYFQNEAQLDKSGLPSDRFFAERPEGSVSTLKIQRTQQEDSAVYLCASSLAQVYMGYEQYFGPGTRLTVT.

The chain has TRBV2 and TRBJ2-7; 11 nucleotides align to TRBD2. The V gene's germline CDR1 is SNHLY and CDR2 FYNNEI. With V trimmed by 4 bases and J by 3 bases, 2 bases remained unmatched. This CDR3 is 14 amino acids long. The CDR3 DNA follows: TGTGCCAGCAGTGCTAGCGGGGGGTTCTACGAGCAGTACTTC. This encodes CASSASGGFYEQYF.

The chain employs TRBV7-9 and TRBJ2-1, with 7 bases lining up with TRBD2. Germline V gene data show CDR1 as SEHNR and CDR2 as FQNEAQ (reference sequence). The V segment lost 5 bases and the J segment 4 bases; nucleotides outside the gene matches: 11. The CDR3 has 16 amino acids. CDR3 residues: CASSPPRASGYNEQFF. DNA of the CDR3: TGTGCCAGCAGCCCCCCCCGGGCTAGCGGATACAATGAGCAGTTCTTC.

The chain recombines TRBV6-6 with TRBJ2-7; D remains ambiguous. Between the trimmed V and J ends, which lost 5 bases and 1 base, there was a span of 9 bases. The germline V gene encodes CDR1 MNHNY and CDR2 SVGAGI (reference sequence). There are 13 residues in the CDR3. The CDR3 loop reads CASSQTASYEQYF. Here the CDR3 DNA reads TGTGCCAGCAGTCAAACAGCTTCCTACGAGCAGTACTTC.

The chain carries TRBV21-1 and TRBJ1-5. TRBV21-1 is termed a pseudogene. The CDR3 contains 15 residues. CDR3 sequence reads: CASRKDEREEKPQHF. As DNA, the CDR3 is TGTGCCAGCAGAAAAGACGAGAGGGAGGAGAAGCCCCAGCATTTT.

The rearrangement uses TRBV30 and TRBJ1-2; 9 nucleotides line up with TRBD1. V was pared by 2 bases and J by 4 bases, with 8 bases of the junction left unmatched. The germline CDR1 and CDR2 sequences are GTSNPN and SVGIG (reference sequence). This CDR3 is built from 15 residues. This CDR3 is CAWSSWDREGYGYTF. The CDR3 DNA reads TGTGCCTGGAGTTCCTGGGACAGGGAAGGCTATGGCTACACCTTC.

This clone was detected a few times. This chain uses TRBV7-2 with TRBJ2-7, with D possibly being TRBD2 (5 bases). This CDR3 has 15 residues. Germline V lookup: CDR1 SGHTA, CDR2 FQGNSA. V shed 1 base and J shed 4 bases, with 14 bases lying between them. The DNA of the CDR3 is TGTGCCAGCAGCTTAGTTCGCCCCGGGATGTACGAGCAGTACTTC. It specifies CASSLVRPGMYEQYF.

The V and J genes are TRBV7-6 and TRBJ2-5; TRBD1 agrees at 7 bases. Germline CDR1 reads SGHVS; CDR2 reads FNYEAQ. The V segment lost 6 bases and the J segment 4 bases; nucleotides outside the gene matches: 14. This CDR3 is built from 16 residues. In DNA form, the CDR3 reads TGTGCCAGCAGGTTCAGAGAGGGGGCCCTCGGAGAGACCCAGTACTTC. This gives the protein CASRFREGALGETQYF. Together with reference TRBV7-6 and TRBJ2-5, the CDR3 gives the full variable domain: GAGVSQSPRYKVTKRGQDVALRCDPISGHVSLYWYRQALGQGPEFLTYFNYEAQQDKSGLPNDRFSAERPEGSISTLTIQRTEQRDSAMYRCASRFREGALGETQYFGPGTRLLVL.

V and J are TRBV7-9 and TRBJ2-2, with TRBD1 identical over 8 bases. Germline lookup yields CDR1 SEHNR and CDR2 FQNEAQ (reference sequence). The CDR3 loop spans 13 amino acids. The junction had 2 bases not matched to a gene; V was cut back by 5 bases and J by 6 bases. The CDR3: CASSPTGAGELFF. CDR3 nucleotides: TGTGCCAGCAGCCCGACAGGGGCCGGGGAGCTGTTTTTT.